This record looks at one T cell receptor (beta chain) sequence and its context. The source of the sample is a study of shared clonotypes between healthy human individuals. Generated by immunoSEQ multiplex PCR, the TCRdb table keeps only in-frame clones and is missing some. This sample has approximately 590,000 clones, with over 95% found just once. CDR1 is SGHRS, CDR2 YFSETQ, per germline. V lost 4 bases and J lost 0; bases outside the gene matches: 4. The CDR3 contains 16 residues. Terminally differentiated effector memory CD45RA+ cells were left out of the naive CD8 fraction, which was CD45RO-negative and positively selected for CCR7.

The clonotype comes from a woman aged 25 to 39 in good health. What was sequenced was naive CD8+ T cells sorted from blood. The V and J genes are TRBV5-1 and TRBJ2-1, with 10 bases aligning to TRBD2. This CDR3 reads CASSAGLAASYNEQFF. CDR3 bases: TGCGCCAGCAGCGCAGGACTAGCGGCCTCCTACAATGAGCAGTTCTTC. Complete variable domain (other parts from reference TRBV5-1 and TRBJ2-1): KAGVTQTPRYLIKTRGQQVTLSCSPISGHRSVSWYQQTPGQGLQFLFEYFSETQRNKGNFPGRFSGRQFSNSRSEMNVSTLELGDSALYLCASSAGLAASYNEQFFGPGTRLTVL.